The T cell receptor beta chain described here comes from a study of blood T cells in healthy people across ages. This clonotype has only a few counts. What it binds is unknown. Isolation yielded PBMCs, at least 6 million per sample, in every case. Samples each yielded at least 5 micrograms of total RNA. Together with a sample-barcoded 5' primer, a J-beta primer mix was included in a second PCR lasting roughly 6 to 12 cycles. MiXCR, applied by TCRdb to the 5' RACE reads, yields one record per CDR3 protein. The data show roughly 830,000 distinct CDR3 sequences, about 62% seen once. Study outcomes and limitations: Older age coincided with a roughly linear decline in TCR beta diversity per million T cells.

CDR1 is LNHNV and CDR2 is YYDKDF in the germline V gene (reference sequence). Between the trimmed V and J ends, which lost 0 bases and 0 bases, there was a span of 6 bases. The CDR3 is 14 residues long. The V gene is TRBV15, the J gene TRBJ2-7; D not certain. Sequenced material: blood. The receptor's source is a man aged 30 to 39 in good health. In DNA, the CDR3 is TGTGCCACCAGCAGAGAGCAAATCTCCTACGAGCAGTACTTC. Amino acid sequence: CATSREQISYEQYF.